The clone carrying this TCR beta chain was counted only a few times. The antigen is not known. Making TCR cDNA involved 5'RACE template switching, which added UMIs and a universal primer site. TCRdb processed the 5' RACE reads anew with MiXCR; each CDR3 protein has one entry. The table has some 340,000 distinct CDR3 sequences, about 10% seen once. This sample is part of a study of T cells after yellow fever vaccination. Whole-study context: Fractions of limited cellularity were prepared by means of SMART-Seq v4 Ultra Low Input.

CDR3 length: 14 amino acids. Germline CDR1 SGHRS, CDR2 YFSETQ. V was shortened by 5 bases and J by 4 bases, with 13 bases between the two germline ends. Study findings and constraints: Contamination of FACS-sorted repertoires by abundant clonotypes from the bulk population could occur. Clonotypes found in both CD4 and CD8 compartments made up a small share.

The receptor comes from a young man who received the YFV17D yellow fever vaccine. Sequencing used CD4+ T cells sorted from PBMCs, obtained 45 days after the yellow fever booster vaccination. This chain uses TRBV5-1 with TRBJ1-5; tentative D call: TRBD1 (5 bases). The CDR3 sequence: CASRAQGRNQPQHF. The CDR3 region has the DNA TGCGCCAGCAGAGCTCAGGGTAGGAATCAGCCCCAGCATTTT.